The clone carrying this T cell receptor beta chain has a handful of counts. Antigen unknown. These data come from a study of vaccination and CD4 T cells after COVID-19. Study context: Nasal swab PCR showed SARS-CoV-2 in convalescent patients, several with mild and one with severe disease. Study-wide points: Detection of a median about 90% of reactive clones in convalescent patients was confined to the period after vaccination.

The CDR3 is made up of 14 amino acids. V shed 3 bases and J shed 6 bases, with 14 bases lying between them. CDR1 and CDR2 from the germline V gene are SEHNR and FQNEAQ (reference sequence). The Oncomine TCR Beta short-read assay was applied to DNA of cultured CD4+ T cells. TCRdb re-derived calls from the PCR reads in MiXCR, one entry per CDR3 protein. This repertoire shows roughly 18,000 distinct CDR3 sequences, about 50% found once; its top ten account for about 18%. This sample's time point: late sampling 161 to 241 days after vaccination in three convalescent patients. Treatment given: roughly 11-day PBMC culture with coronavirus spike peptide pools or control peptides (ViraFEST assay).

V usage is TRBV7-9 and J usage is TRBJ1-2; D is undetermined. The receptor was derived from a human donor who had recovered from COVID-19. The sequencing here drew on CD4+ T cells from blood, cultured in vitro, taken about 7 months after SARS-CoV-2 vaccination. CDR3 region: CASSFLDGLDGYTF. Written as DNA, the CDR3 is TGTGCCAGCAGCTTTTTGGACGGCCTCGATGGCTACACCTTC.